The rows below give T cell receptor beta chains drawn from one sample of a study of control samples from healthy donors and cancer patients. TCRdb's table, derived via immunoSEQ multiplex PCR, lists solely in-frame clones and lacks some. The table has about 51,000 clones, about four fifths seen once. The sequenced sample was blood. The receptors originated from a man aged 65 to 85 in good health. Each CDR3 is given with its conserved first and last residue. D genes are given only for firm matches. The size of a clone is reported for some rows only, either as once, few or many, or as a class for expanded clones.

V	D	size	J	DNA	CDR3
TRBV7-9	-	few	TRBJ1-1	TGTGCCAGCAGCTTAATGGGCAAAAACACTGAAGCTTTCTTT	CASSLMGKNTEAFF
TRBV27	-	-	TRBJ1-2	TGTGCCAGCAGTTTCGGAGGGGGTTATGGCTACACCTTC	CASSFGGGYGYTF
TRBV6-6	TRBD2	-	TRBJ2-1	TGTGCCAGCGGAGTAGCGGGAGGGCGTTCGGGTTGGCAGTTCTTC	CASGVAGGRSGWQFF
TRBV5-6	-	-	TRBJ1-6	TGTGCCAGCAGCTTGTCGTCCTCCTCGGCAGGGATCGCTTCACCCCTCCACTTT	CASSLSSSSAGIASPLHF
TRBV2	TRBD2	-	TRBJ2-3	TGTGCCAGCAACGTTTTAGCGGGGGGGCAGAGCGGATATACGCAGTATTTT	CASNVLAGGQSGYTQYF
TRBV18	-	-	TRBJ1-5	TGTGCCAGCTCACCGGGGGCAGGGGATCAGCCCCAGCATTTT	CASSPGAGDQPQHF
TRBV7-2	-	-	TRBJ2-6	TGTGCCAGCAGCCTCACATTCTCTGGGGCCAACGTCCTGACTTTC	CASSLTFSGANVLTF
TRBV10-3	TRBD1	-	TRBJ1-2	TGTGCCATCAGCACAGGGGAGGTCTATGGCTACACCTTC	CAISTGEVYGYTF
TRBV3-1/TRBV3-2	-	-	TRBJ2-7	TGTGCCAGCAGCCAAGGACTTAGGCTAGCAGCCTACGAGCAGTACTTC	CASSQGLRLAAYEQYF
TRBV6-4	TRBD1	-	TRBJ2-1	TGTGCCAGCAGTGACTCACAGGGGTACAATGAGCAGTTCTTC	CASSDSQGYNEQFF
TRBV28	TRBD1	once	TRBJ2-7	TGTGCCAGCAGGCGCCGACAGGGGGGCTACGAGCAGTACTTC	CASRRRQGGYEQYF
TRBV11-2	TRBD2	few	TRBJ2-1	TGTGCCAGCAGCTTATTGGGCGGGGGGAACTACAATGAGCAGTTCTTC	CASSLLGGGNYNEQFF
TRBV2	-	-	TRBJ2-1	TGTGCCAGCAAAGAGGGGGGGGAGTTCTTC	CASKEGGEFF
TRBV3-1/TRBV3-2	TRBD1	-	TRBJ2-4	TGTGCCAGCAGCCCTGGGACAGCTTGGACGGTGGTAGCCAAAAACATTCAGTACTTC	CASSPGTAWTVVAKNIQYF
TRBV18	-	-	TRBJ2-1	TGTGCCAGCTCACCACCGGGTGGGGGGAGAATCAATGAGCAGTTCTTC	CASSPPGGGRINEQFF
TRBV5-4	-	-	TRBJ1-4	TGTGCCAGCAGTCCTGCGAGTACCACATCGGTTGAAAAACTGTTTTTT	CASSPASTTSVEKLFF
TRBV6-5	-	-	TRBJ1-1	TGTGCCAGCAGTTATTCAGACAGGGAAGCTTTCTTT	CASSYSDREAFF
TRBV5-1	-	-	TRBJ2-1	TGCGCCAGCAGCTTAACCCCGGGGAACAATGAGCAGTTCTTC	CASSLTPGNNEQFF
TRBV5-6	-	-	TRBJ1-5	TGTGCCAGCAGCCGTGGACAGAAGATAGAACAGCCCCAGCATTTT	CASSRGQKIEQPQHF
TRBV6-6	-	-	TRBJ1-1	TGTGCCAGCAGTTTCGAGCGAACCGAAGCTTTCTTT	CASSFERTEAFF
TRBV4-1	-	-	TRBJ1-3	TGCGCCAGCAGCCAAGAGGGAGGGGAGGGCTCTGGAAACACCATATATTTT	CASSQEGGEGSGNTIYF
TRBV19	-	-	TRBJ2-4	TGTGCCAGTAGTACTCCCCCACGGGATCTTGTGGGGCTCCTAGCCAAAAACATTCAGTACTTC	CASSTPPRDLVGLLAKNIQYF
TRBV7-9	-	once	TRBJ1-2	TGTGCCAGCAGCTTAGGGCAGGGGCGACACTATGGCTACACCTTC	CASSLGQGRHYGYTF
TRBV6-1	-	-	TRBJ1-1	TGTGCCAGCAGTGAAGCCGCGTTTCTGGGCAGGGAAGCTTTCTTT	CASSEAAFLGREAFF
TRBV19	TRBD2	-	TRBJ2-1	TGTGCCAGTAGTATGATAGCGGGAGCCAATGAGCAGTTCTTC	CASSMIAGANEQFF
TRBV11-2	-	-	TRBJ1-6	TGTGCCAGCAGCTTAGTTTTGGCCGAGGGCACCCTCCACTTT	CASSLVLAEGTLHF
TRBV9	-	-	TRBJ1-2	TGTGCCAGCAGCGTAGGGGACGGGAACTATGGCTACACCTTC	CASSVGDGNYGYTF
TRBV9	TRBD1	-	TRBJ2-7	TGTGCCAGCAGCATTGGGACAGGGGGGCCCTACGAGCAGTACTTC	CASSIGTGGPYEQYF
TRBV28	-	-	TRBJ2-3	TGTGCCAGCAGTACGCACAGGGAAACAGATACGCAGTATTTT	CASSTHRETDTQYF
TRBV4-2	-	few	TRBJ2-7	TGTGCCAGCAGCCAAGATTACAGGGGGGGCGAGCAGTACTTC	CASSQDYRGGEQYF
TRBV7-3	TRBD2	-	TRBJ2-2	TGTGCCAGCAGCTCCGGGGGGGGGCGGTCAAACACCGGGGAGCTGTTTTTT	CASSSGGGRSNTGELFF
TRBV5-4	TRBD1	-	TRBJ1-4	TGTGCCAGCAGCACTGGACAGGGGGCGAATGAAAAACTGTTTTTT	CASSTGQGANEKLFF
TRBV28	-	-	TRBJ1-5	TGTGCCAGCAGTAACTTACGTAGGGGGCAGCCCCAGCATTTT	CASSNLRRGQPQHF
TRBV27	TRBD1	-	TRBJ1-5	TGTGCCAGCAGGTCCGGGACAGCTAGCAATCAGCCCCAGCATTTT	CASRSGTASNQPQHF
TRBV3-1/TRBV3-2	-	-	TRBJ2-2	TGTGCCAGCAGCCAAGCCGGGGGCAACACCGGGGAGCTGTTTTTT	CASSQAGGNTGELFF
TRBV6-2/TRBV6-3	TRBD1	-	TRBJ1-2	TGTGCCAGCAGCAGGGCGTACTCCGGGACAGGGTATTTTAGCTACACCTTC	CASSRAYSGTGYFSYTF
TRBV3-1/TRBV3-2	-	-	TRBJ2-7	TGTGCCAGCAGCCAAGGCCACACTTCCTACGAGCAGTACTTC	CASSQGHTSYEQYF
TRBV11-2	-	-	TRBJ2-1	TGTGCCAGCAGCTCATACAGGGTCCCTGGCAATGAGCAGTTCTTC	CASSSYRVPGNEQFF
TRBV6-5	TRBD1	-	TRBJ1-4	TGTGCCAGCAGCGACAGGGGGCATTTTAATGAAAAACTGTTTTTT	CASSDRGHFNEKLFF
TRBV19	TRBD2	-	TRBJ2-5	TGTGCCAGTAGTATGACTAGCGGGATCCAAGAGACCCAGTACTTC	CASSMTSGIQETQYF
TRBV15	-	few	TRBJ1-1	TGTGCCACCAGCAGTAGTGACAACACTGAAGCTTTCTTT	CATSSSDNTEAFF
TRBV19	-	-	TRBJ1-4	TGTGCCAGTACCTTAGGACGGGAAACTAATGAAAAACTGTTTTTT	CASTLGRETNEKLFF
TRBV19	-	-	TRBJ1-3	TGTGCCACCCGAGACAGGCACAGCTCTGGAAACACCATATATTTT	CATRDRHSSGNTIYF
TRBV5-1	-	-	TRBJ1-5	TGCGCCAGCAGCTTGTCAGGAGAACAGCCCCAGCATTTT	CASSLSGEQPQHF
TRBV18	TRBD1	-	TRBJ2-7	TGTGCCAGCTCGCTAATAGGGACAGGGAACGAGCAGTACTTC	CASSLIGTGNEQYF
TRBV15	-	-	TRBJ1-3	TGTGCCACCAGCACGCTCTTTGGGCGCGGAGTTAGCTCTGGAAACACCATATATTTT	CATSTLFGRGVSSGNTIYF
TRBV29-1	-	-	TRBJ2-1	TGCAGCGTTGGAGACAGCAGAGTTGAGCAGTTCTTC	CSVGDSRVEQFF
TRBV11-2	TRBD2	-	TRBJ2-1	TGTGCCAGCAGCTTATTACTAGCGGGAGTTTATAATGAGCAGTTCTTC	CASSLLLAGVYNEQFF
TRBV7-9	-	-	TRBJ2-1	TGTGCCAGCAGCGCCCCCTACAATGAGCAGTTCTTC	CASSAPYNEQFF
TRBV2	TRBD1	-	TRBJ2-2	TGTGCCAGCAGTGAAGCTCGGGACAGATTCACCGGGGAGCTGTTTTTT	CASSEARDRFTGELFF
TRBV5-1	TRBD2	-	TRBJ2-7	TGCGCCAGCAGTCAACTAGCGGGGGGCATGAGCTCCTACGAGCAGTACTTC	CASSQLAGGMSSYEQYF
TRBV4-1	-	-	TRBJ1-1	TGCGCCAGCAGCAGTTGGACAAACAACACTGAAGCTTTCTTT	CASSSWTNNTEAFF